These 30 T cell receptor beta chains were sequenced from one sample in a study of blood T cell repertoires in COVID-19. Here immunoSEQ multiplex PCR was the method, and the copy in TCRdb shows in-frame clones only, minus some. Among 330,000 or so clones listed, more than 75% were seen once. Sequencing was carried out using PBMCs or T cells enriched from blood (not recorded which). These receptors were taken from a man aged 35 to 55 in a cohort exposed to, infected with or recovered from COVID-19 (not recorded which).

As concerns this clone: The sample has other DNA sequences that encode this CDR3 too. The chain joins TRBV5-1 to TRBJ2-6; D possibly corresponds to TRBD1 (5 bases). The ends were cut back, 4 bases at V and 1 base at J, with 9 bases in the middle. This CDR3 region has 15 residues. Germline CDR1 reads SGHRS; CDR2 reads YFSETQ. The CDR3 sequence: CASSLTVSGANVLTF. CDR3 nucleotides: TGCGCCAGCAGCCTGACAGTATCTGGGGCCAACGTCCTGACTTTC. The full variable domain, rest sourced from reference TRBV5-1 and TRBJ2-6, is KAGVTQTPRYLIKTRGQQVTLSCSPISGHRSVSWYQQTPGQGLQFLFEYFSETQRNKGNFPGRFSGRQFSNSRSEMNVSTLELGDSALYLCASSLTVSGANVLTFGAGSRLTVL.

The rearrangement uses TRBV7-9 and TRBJ2-3; D uncertain. The CDR3 has 18 amino acids. Germline V gene data show CDR1 as SEHNR and CDR2 as FQNEAQ (reference sequence). V shed 1 base and J shed 0 bases, with 17 bases lying between them. CDR3 sequence reads: CASSLERRSVISTDTQYF. Written as DNA, the CDR3 is TGTGCCAGCAGCTTAGAACGACGGAGCGTCATTAGCACAGATACGCAGTATTTT.

This chain links TRBV5-6 with TRBJ1-4; TRBD1 matches at 10 bases. CDR3 size: 12 residues. With 4 bases clipped from V and 12 bases from J, the junction kept 3 bases outside the gene matches. Germline-derived CDR1 and CDR2 are SGHDT and YYEEEE. The CDR3 reads CASSRDRGQLFF. Here the CDR3 DNA reads TGTGCCAGCAGCCGTGACAGGGGGCAACTGTTTTTT.

CDR3 coding DNA: TGTGCCAGCAGCGTTTACGGGGCGGGAAGCTCCAATGAGCAGTTCTTC. Translated: CASSVYGAGSSNEQFF. The chain combines TRBV3-1 (or the pseudogene TRBV3-2) with TRBJ2-1, with D perhaps TRBD2 (6 bases). The CDR3 totals 16 residues. CDR1 is LGHDT, CDR2 YNNKEL, per germline (reference sequence). The V end was cut by 5 bases, the J end by 6 bases, with 20 bases between.

The CDR3 nucleotides are TGCGCCAGCAGCTGGGGGCCAGGGATCTCTGGGGCCAACGTCCTGACTTTC. It yields the protein CASSWGPGISGANVLTF. The chain uses TRBV5-1 and TRBJ2-6, with TRBD1 as a possible D gene (6 bases). In germline, CDR1 is SGHRS, CDR2 YFSETQ. CDR3 length: 17 amino acids. Trimming took off 3 bases at V and 0 bases at J, with 13 bases between the two ends. The whole variable domain, remainder taken from reference TRBV5-1 and TRBJ2-6, is KAGVTQTPRYLIKTRGQQVTLSCSPISGHRSVSWYQQTPGQGLQFLFEYFSETQRNKGNFPGRFSGRQFSNSRSEMNVSTLELGDSALYLCASSWGPGISGANVLTFGAGSRLTVL.

This sequence joins TRBV9 and TRBJ2-3, with TRBD2 identical over 7 bases. The V and J ends lost 0 bases and 3 bases, in that order; junction bases with no gene match: 4. From germline, CDR1 is SGDLS and CDR2 YYNGEE. The CDR3 has 15 amino acids. DNA of the CDR3: TGTGCCAGCAGCGTAGTCTCTAGCGGAACAGATACGCAGTATTTT. It translates to CASSVVSSGTDTQYF. Together with reference TRBV9 and TRBJ2-3, the CDR3 gives the full variable domain: DSGVTQTPKHLITATGQRVTLRCSPRSGDLSVYWYQQSLDQGLQFLIQYYNGEERAKGNILERFSAQQFPDLHSELNLSSLELGDSALYFCASSVVSSGTDTQYFGPGTRLTVL.

The chain's CDR3 is CASSENGGIYNEQFF. The CDR3 DNA reads TGTGCCAGCAGTGAAAACGGCGGGATTTACAATGAGCAGTTCTTC. The V and J genes are TRBV6-1 and TRBJ2-1; weak D call: TRBD2 (6 bases). Germline CDR1 and CDR2: MNHNS and SASEGT. The CDR3 consists of 15 residues. V lost 2 bases, J lost 4 bases, and 12 bases lay in between.

V usage is TRBV10-1 and J usage is TRBJ2-7, with TRBD1 matching 7 bases. J lost 7 bases, V lost 3 bases, and 6 bases had no gene match. There are 13 residues in the CDR3. Germline V gene data show CDR1 as WNHNN and CDR2 as SYGVQD (reference sequence). The CDR3 coding sequence is TGCGCCAGCAGTGAACAATCGGACAGGGAGCAGTACTTC. Amino acids: CASSEQSDREQYF.

CDR3 protein: CASSSGQTSGSSYEQYF. The CDR3 nucleotides read TGTGCCAGCAGTTCGGGACAGACTAGCGGCAGCTCCTACGAGCAGTACTTC. The chain links TRBV28 to TRBJ2-7; TRBD2 agrees at 9 bases. CDR1 MDHEN and CDR2 SYDVKM come from the germline V gene. V was clipped by 4 bases and J by 0 bases; unmatched bases: 10. The CDR3 totals 17 residues. The complete variable domain, with remaining parts taken from reference TRBV28 and TRBJ2-7, reads DVKVTQSSRYLVKRTGEKVFLECVQDMDHENMFWYRQDPGLGLRLIYFSYDVKMKEKGDIPEGYSVSREKKERFSLILESASTNQTSMYLCASSSGQTSGSSYEQYFGPGTRLTVT.

V and J are TRBV6-1 and TRBJ2-5, with no clear D. The germline V gene encodes CDR1 MNHNS and CDR2 SASEGT. V lost 0 bases and J 8 bases, leaving 16 bases between the germline ends. The CDR3 has 15 residues. The CDR3, as DNA: TGTGCCAGCAGTGAAGCGATGAAGAGGTCCGAAACCCAGTACTTC. Its protein product is CASSEAMKRSETQYF.

The rearrangement joins TRBV3-1 (or the pseudogene TRBV3-2) to TRBJ1-2; 9 bases line up with TRBD1. This CDR3 has 14 amino acids. Germline V gene data show CDR1 as LGHDT and CDR2 as YNNKEL (reference sequence). V was pared by 3 bases and J by 4 bases, with 3 bases of the junction left unmatched. The CDR3 nucleotides read TGTGCCAGCAGCCACGGACAGGGGTCCTATGGCTACACCTTC. Residues: CASSHGQGSYGYTF.

V is TRBV2 and J is TRBJ1-2; the D gene is possibly TRBD1 (6 bases). The ends were cut back, 5 bases at V and 3 bases at J, with 13 bases in the middle. The CDR3 totals 14 residues. The germline gives CDR1 SNHLY, CDR2 FYNNEI. CDR3 DNA sequence: TGTGCCAGCAGTCAGGACAGAGCCGACTATGGCTACACCTTC. Translation: CASSQDRADYGYTF. Full variable domain (rest looked up from reference TRBV2 and TRBJ1-2): EPEVTQTPSHQVTQMGQEVILRCVPISNHLYFYWYRQILGQKVEFLVSFYNNEISEKSEIFDDQFSVERPDGSNFTLKIRSTKLEDSAMYFCASSQDRADYGYTFGSGTRLTVV.

This clone was found a few times. The chain joins TRBV14 to TRBJ1-1, with D uncertain. The germline V gene has CDR1 SGHDN and CDR2 FVKESK. The length of the CDR3 is 15 residues. Deletions cut 1 base from V and 4 bases from J, with 13 bases between. CDR3 amino acids: CASSQALGPGTEAFF. As DNA, the CDR3 is TGTGCCAGCAGCCAAGCCCTCGGTCCGGGCACTGAAGCTTTCTTT.

The rearrangement uses TRBV19 and TRBJ1-2; D gene unclear. CDR1 LNHDA and CDR2 SQIVND come from the germline V gene (reference sequence). Deletions cut 3 bases from V and 2 bases from J, with 7 bases between. The CDR3 length is 13 residues. The chain's CDR3 is CASSMAQNYGYTF. The CDR3 region has the DNA TGTGCCAGTAGTATGGCCCAGAACTATGGCTACACCTTC.

V and J are TRBV7-9 and TRBJ2-1, with TRBD2 as a possible D gene (7 bases). The CDR3 is 15 amino acids. Trimming took 6 bases from V and 2 from J, leaving 14 bases between them. Germline V gene lookup returns CDR1 SEHNR and CDR2 FQNEAQ (reference sequence). CDR3 protein: CASRGASGPYNEQFF. The CDR3 coding sequence is TGTGCCAGCAGGGGGGCTAGCGGCCCCTACAATGAGCAGTTCTTC.

CDR3 coding DNA: TGTGCCAGCAGCTTACAGACAGGGGATGAAAAACTGTTTTTT. Protein sequence: CASSLQTGDEKLFF. V gene TRBV7-2 combines with J gene TRBJ1-4; 8 positions agree with TRBD1. This CDR3 spans 14 amino acids. J lost 6 bases, V lost 2 bases, and 2 bases had no gene match. Germline V gene lookup returns CDR1 SGHTA and CDR2 FQGNSA.

CDR3 in amino acids: CASSGFSQETQYF. CDR3 DNA sequence: TGTGCCAGCAGTGGATTCAGTCAAGAGACCCAGTACTTC. This sequence joins TRBV2 and TRBJ2-5, with D uncertain. In germline, CDR1 is SNHLY, CDR2 FYNNEI. The ends were cut back, 4 bases at V and 2 bases at J, with 8 bases in the middle. The CDR3 totals 13 residues.

A word on this clone: At the DNA level, this CDR3 is encoded by other sequences in the same sample as well. CDR3 nucleotides: TGTGCCAGCAGCCTTGGACAGGGGAATGAAAAACTGTTTTTT. Protein: CASSLGQGNEKLFF. The chain uses TRBV9 and TRBJ1-4; 9 bases map to TRBD1. CDR3 size: 14 residues. Per germline, CDR1 SGDLS and CDR2 YYNGEE. The trim removed 4 bases at V and 5 bases at J, leaving 3 bases unmatched.

The chain combines TRBV11-2 with TRBJ1-1, with a weak D call TRBD1 (6 bases). The V end lost 5 bases, the J end lost 1 base, and 11 bases lay between the germline ends. CDR3 length: 14 residues. Germline CDR1 and CDR2: SGHAT and FQNNGV. The CDR3 coding sequence is TGTGCCAGCAGCCACAGGGTCGGGAACACTGAAGCTTTCTTT. This codes for CASSHRVGNTEAFF.

This chain joins TRBV11-3 and TRBJ1-5, with TRBD1 matching 12 bases. The CDR3 runs 15 residues. Germline V lookup: CDR1 SGHNT, CDR2 YENEEA. Germline trimming cut 5 bases from V and 6 bases from J; bases unmatched to any gene: 5. CDR3 region: CASSTPGQGAQPQHF. The CDR3 bases are TGTGCCAGCAGCACCCCGGGACAGGGGGCTCAGCCCCAGCATTTT.

This chain uses TRBV5-1 with TRBJ2-7; 8 bases agree with TRBD2. CDR1 is SGHRS and CDR2 is YFSETQ in the germline V gene. The junction had 10 bases not matched to a gene; V was cut back by 1 base and J by 7 bases. The CDR3 length is 15 residues. The DNA for the CDR3 is TGCGCCAGCAGCTTGAGAGCGGGGGTGTACGTGGAGCAGTACTTC. Translated, it gives CASSLRAGVYVEQYF.

The rearrangement links TRBV3-1 (or the pseudogene TRBV3-2) to TRBJ1-1; D unresolved. The CDR3 loop spans 15 amino acids. Deletions cut 1 base from V and 4 bases from J, with 13 bases between. Germline V gene sequence: CDR1 LGHDT, CDR2 YNNKEL (reference sequence). The CDR3 is CASSQVVSPGTEAFF. The CDR3, as DNA: TGTGCCAGCAGCCAAGTTGTCTCTCCGGGCACTGAAGCTTTCTTT.

This clone appeared a single time. The CDR3 coding sequence is TGTGCCAGCAGCTCTCGCTTGGGGAGCTACGAGCAGTACTTC. This encodes CASSSRLGSYEQYF. This chain joins TRBV5-5 and TRBJ2-7; tentative D call: TRBD2 (5 bases). Trimming cost V 3 bases and J 3 bases, with 13 bases left between them. The CDR3 sequence is 14 residues long. Germline CDR1 is SGHKS and CDR2 is YYEKEE (reference sequence). Full variable domain (missing parts from reference TRBV5-5 and TRBJ2-7): DAGVTQSPTHLIKTRGQQVTLRCSPISGHKSVSWYQQVLGQGPQFIFQYYEKEERGRGNFPDRFSARQFPNYSSELNVNALLLGDSALYLCASSSRLGSYEQYFGPGTRLTVT.

The chain carries TRBV6-5 and TRBJ1-4, with D perhaps matching TRBD1 (5 bases). Per the germline V gene, CDR1 is MNHEY and CDR2 is SVGAGI. The V end was cut by 4 bases, the J end by 8 bases, with 14 bases between. CDR3 length: 14 residues. CDR3 region: CASSFRGLREKLFF. In DNA, the CDR3 is TGTGCCAGCAGTTTTAGGGGTTTACGAGAAAAACTGTTTTTT.

This clone came up a few times. J is TRBJ1-3 and V is TRBV7-2; TRBD1 aligns across 8 bases. Germline V gives CDR1 SGHTA, CDR2 FQGNSA. Losses at the gene ends were 5 bases for V and 2 bases for J; bases not matched to a gene: 5. The CDR3 is 15 residues long. CDR3 nucleotide sequence: TGTGCCAGCAGCGGAGGACAGGGAGCTGGAAACACCATATATTTT. Translated, it gives CASSGGQGAGNTIYF.

The gene calls are TRBV11-2 and TRBJ2-7; 7 bases are shared with TRBD1. Germline-derived CDR1 and CDR2 are SGHAT and FQNNGV. J was trimmed by 3 bases and V by 6 bases; bases with no gene match: 20. The CDR3 sequence is 18 residues long. CDR3 bases: TGTGCCAGCAGTTCTACGACAGGGACATTAGTCTCACTCTACGAGCAGTACTTC. Residues: CASSSTTGTLVSLYEQYF.

The chain joins TRBV21-1 to TRBJ2-3; the table's D call, TRBD2, has no DNA check behind it. TRBV21-1 is listed as a pseudogene. The CDR3 covers 16 residues. The CDR3 here is CASSKGSSGSTDTQYF. The CDR3 nucleotides are TGTGCCAGCAGCAAAGGAAGTAGCGGGAGCACAGATACGCAGTATTTT.

The chain combines TRBV6-5 with TRBJ1-6, with 8 bases aligning to TRBD1. Germline-derived CDR1 and CDR2 are MNHEY and SVGAGI. The CDR3 is 15 residues long. Unmatched junction bases numbered 7, after V lost 6 bases and J lost 6 bases. CDR3 DNA sequence: TGTGCCAGCAGGGACAGGGTGAGTGGTAATTCACCCCTCCACTTT. As protein: CASRDRVSGNSPLHF.

This clone was detected a few times. V and J are TRBV20-1 and TRBJ2-1, with 14 bases that match TRBD2. Trimming removed 6 bases from V and 8 bases from J; junction bases left unmatched: 9. Looked up from germline, CDR1 is DFQATT and CDR2 is SNEGSKA (reference sequence). The CDR3 consists of 15 residues. The CDR3 spells CSASRGTSGSDEQFF. The CDR3 nucleotides read TGCAGTGCGAGTCGCGGGACTAGCGGGAGTGATGAGCAGTTCTTC.

V is TRBV5-6 and J is TRBJ1-2; D not resolved. The CDR3 totals 13 residues. Trimming removed 0 bases at V and 1 base at J, with 4 bases between. Germline V gene lookup returns CDR1 SGHDT and CDR2 YYEEEE. CDR3 sequence: CASSLADNYGYTF. As DNA, the CDR3 is TGTGCCAGCAGCTTGGCAGATAACTATGGCTACACCTTC.